Presented here are 6 T cell receptor beta chains from one specimen sequenced in a study of graft-versus-host responses after intestinal transplantation (dated by TCRdb to the early 2020s). Explained via the paper, the time point label denotes: cells obtained before transplantation from donor or recipient. The antigens for these receptors are not known. The method was the immunoSEQ multiplex PCR assay. TCRdb took over this immuneACCESS table, retaining in-frame rearrangements with V and J assigned. Such tables are incomplete; in checked studies, under half of the missing clones stem from an unresolved V gene, and the remainder is unexplained. The sample yields over 100,000 clones; approximately 84% were counted once. 0.9% of the sample comes from the top ten. Sequenced here: unstimulated CD4+ T cells sorted from spleen or lymph node cells, sampled before intestinal transplant. These receptors all come from a human donor who received an intestinal transplant.

V is TRBV2 and J is TRBJ1-2; 7 bases fit TRBD1. The CDR3 runs to 14 residues. CDR1 SNHLY and CDR2 FYNNEI come from the germline V gene. Trimming took 6 bases from V and 4 from J; bases not matched to a gene: 8. The CDR3 reads CASRYGTDIYGYTF. In nucleotides, the CDR3 is TGTGCCAGCAGGTACGGGACAGATATCTATGGCTACACCTTC.

This clone has a single count. V and J are TRBV7-3 and TRBJ2-3; 9 positions agree with TRBD2. This CDR3 has 16 amino acids. Per germline, CDR1 SGHTA and CDR2 FQGTGA. Unmatched junction bases numbered 10, after V lost 5 bases and J lost 4 bases. For the CDR3, the DNA is TGTGCCAGCAGCCCTGCTTTGCGGGGGGGTCCAGATACGCAGTATTTT. This sequence encodes CASSPALRGGPDTQYF. Filled out from reference TRBV7-3 and TRBJ2-3, the complete variable domain reads GAGVSQTPSNKVTEKGKYVELRCDPISGHTALYWYRQSLGQGPEFLIYFQGTGAADDSGLPNDRFFAVRPEGSVSTLKIQRTERGDSAVYLCASSPALRGGPDTQYFGPGTRLTVL.

This clone has only a few counts. V usage is TRBV6-6 and J usage is TRBJ1-6; 8 bases match TRBD1. Trimming took 5 bases from V and 7 from J; bases not matched to a gene: 7. CDR3 length: 15 residues. Per the germline V gene, CDR1 is MNHNY and CDR2 is SVGAGI (reference sequence). In nucleotides, the CDR3 is TGTGCCAGCAGTCCCTCGCGACAGGGGAATTCACCCCTCCACTTT. This codes for CASSPSRQGNSPLHF.

The V call is TRBV11-2, the J call TRBJ2-1; possibly TRBD2 for D (5 bases). CDR1 SGHAT and CDR2 FQNNGV come from the germline V gene. V lost 5 bases to trimming and J lost 7 bases, with 21 bases between them. CDR3 length: 16 amino acids. For the CDR3, the DNA is TGTGCCAGCAGCGCGTCCGTAGCTCAGCGGTCGAATGAGCAGTTCTTC. It is translated as CASSASVAQRSNEQFF.

V gene TRBV7-9 combines with J gene TRBJ2-5; 9 bases are shared with TRBD2. CDR1 is SEHNR and CDR2 is FQNEAQ in the germline V gene (reference sequence). Losses at the gene ends were 5 bases for V and 2 bases for J; bases not matched to a gene: 3. This CDR3 spans 14 amino acids. For the CDR3, the DNA is TGTGCCAGCAGCCCAGCGGGGGGACAAGAGACCCAGTACTTC. It encodes CASSPAGGQETQYF.

As to this clone: In the same sample, other DNA sequences code for this CDR3. The J gene is TRBJ2-3, the V gene TRBV5-4, with TRBD1 matching 10 bases. The CDR3 extends over 15 amino acids. Germline lookup yields CDR1 SGHNT and CDR2 YYREEE (reference sequence). V lost 3 bases to trimming and J lost 3 bases; unmatched junction nucleotides: 4. CDR3 sequence (DNA): TGTGCCAGCAGCTCCCGGGACAGGGGTACAGATACGCAGTATTTT. Translated: CASSSRDRGTDTQYF.